A selection of T cell receptor beta chains follows, all from one sample in a study of vaccination effects on CD4 cells after COVID-19. The data were produced by immunoSEQ multiplex PCR, yet TCRdb's version contains in-frame clones alone and is incomplete. The table lists over 50,000 clones, 81% of them singletons. No antigens are known for them. The source was CD4+ T cells from PBMCs cultured with HCoV-229E spike peptides, collected before COVID-19 vaccination. The receptors stem from a human donor who received a COVID-19 vaccine. Both conserved end residues are trimmed from each CDR3. The order of the fields is clone size, V gene, J gene, CDR3 protein. Clone size appears in some rows only: once, few, many, or a class for an expanded clone.

clone size: -; V gene: TRBV7-2; J gene: TRBJ1-6; CDR3 protein: ASSHKTGASSYNSPLH
clone size: -; V gene: TRBV6-5; J gene: TRBJ2-1; CDR3 protein: ASSYSRTGNNEQF
clone size: -; V gene: TRBV6-6; J gene: TRBJ1-5; CDR3 protein: ASSLGGPYSNQPQH
clone size: -; V gene: TRBV3-1/TRBV3-2; J gene: TRBJ1-4; CDR3 protein: ASSTARGREKLF
clone size: once; V gene: TRBV18; J gene: TRBJ2-5; CDR3 protein: ASSPRITGSEWETQY
clone size: -; V gene: TRBV7-2; J gene: TRBJ1-1; CDR3 protein: ASSLERGTEAF
clone size: -; V gene: TRBV4-2; J gene: TRBJ2-1; CDR3 protein: ASSRAGTGNYNEQF
clone size: -; V gene: TRBV6-1; J gene: TRBJ2-1; CDR3 protein: ASSGDGGPQSYNEQF
clone size: once; V gene: TRBV28; J gene: TRBJ2-5; CDR3 protein: ASRGTGRTQY
clone size: -; V gene: TRBV7-8; J gene: TRBJ2-1; CDR3 protein: ASSLYHSSYNEQF
clone size: few; V gene: TRBV29-1; J gene: TRBJ1-1; CDR3 protein: SVKASGTEAF
clone size: once; V gene: TRBV7-3; J gene: TRBJ2-2; CDR3 protein: ASSETSTGELF
clone size: -; V gene: TRBV18; J gene: TRBJ1-3; CDR3 protein: ASSGDSDTIY
clone size: once; V gene: TRBV4-1; J gene: TRBJ1-2; CDR3 protein: ASSQGAGGWYGYT
clone size: -; V gene: TRBV3-1/TRBV3-2; J gene: TRBJ2-3; CDR3 protein: ASSRGLAGGLDTQY
clone size: -; V gene: TRBV29-1; J gene: TRBJ2-5; CDR3 protein: SVELYSTQY
clone size: -; V gene: TRBV5-3; J gene: TRBJ1-2; CDR3 protein: ARSFGTELLGYT
clone size: once; V gene: TRBV18; J gene: TRBJ1-3; CDR3 protein: ASSSGQQLLSGNTIY
clone size: -; V gene: TRBV5-6; J gene: TRBJ2-2; CDR3 protein: ASSLVTGGTGELF
clone size: -; V gene: TRBV2; J gene: TRBJ1-1; CDR3 protein: ASSEGPWGFVMNTEAF
clone size: -; V gene: TRBV7-2; J gene: TRBJ2-1; CDR3 protein: ASRSTSPYNEQF
clone size: -; V gene: TRBV6-5; J gene: TRBJ1-2; CDR3 protein: ASSNVGPLYGYT
clone size: -; V gene: TRBV7-3; J gene: TRBJ2-1; CDR3 protein: ASSLQGGGEQF
clone size: -; V gene: TRBV29-1; J gene: TRBJ2-5; CDR3 protein: SVNQQETQY
clone size: -; V gene: TRBV7-2; J gene: TRBJ2-3; CDR3 protein: ASSLGVPTDTQY
clone size: few; V gene: TRBV24-1; J gene: TRBJ1-1; CDR3 protein: ATSDFKGIEAF
clone size: -; V gene: TRBV6-5; J gene: TRBJ2-5; CDR3 protein: ASSYRDGETQY
clone size: -; V gene: TRBV3-1/TRBV3-2; J gene: TRBJ1-1; CDR3 protein: ASSPNRGGEAF
clone size: -; V gene: TRBV15; J gene: TRBJ2-1; CDR3 protein: ATSPDGTGAGNEQF
clone size: few; V gene: TRBV7-2; J gene: TRBJ2-3; CDR3 protein: ASSQPPYTDTQY
clone size: -; V gene: TRBV7-2; J gene: TRBJ2-2; CDR3 protein: ASSDPPGELF
clone size: -; V gene: TRBV3-1/TRBV3-2; J gene: TRBJ2-5; CDR3 protein: ASSQQFSRETQY
clone size: -; V gene: TRBV6-5; J gene: TRBJ1-5; CDR3 protein: ASSLRLNQPQH
clone size: -; V gene: TRBV11-2; J gene: TRBJ1-4; CDR3 protein: ASSAQGWKLF
clone size: -; V gene: TRBV7-9; J gene: TRBJ2-2; CDR3 protein: ASSLPPGHDTGELF
clone size: -; V gene: TRBV5-1; J gene: TRBJ2-1; CDR3 protein: ASRPHSGTNEQF
clone size: -; V gene: TRBV30; J gene: TRBJ1-1; CDR3 protein: AWSVYLVSVNTEAF
clone size: few; V gene: TRBV27; J gene: TRBJ2-2; CDR3 protein: ASKVGRAAGELF
clone size: few; V gene: TRBV10-1; J gene: TRBJ1-1; CDR3 protein: ASSDSGNTEAF
clone size: -; V gene: TRBV27; J gene: TRBJ2-1; CDR3 protein: ASRRTGAYNEQF
clone size: -; V gene: TRBV6-6; J gene: TRBJ1-4; CDR3 protein: ASSDRAGNEKLF
clone size: -; V gene: TRBV19; J gene: TRBJ1-4; CDR3 protein: ASSDRGRTNEKLF
clone size: -; V gene: TRBV4-1; J gene: TRBJ1-5; CDR3 protein: ASSQGYQGNGNQPQH
clone size: -; V gene: TRBV18; J gene: TRBJ2-5; CDR3 protein: ASSPLIGGQETQY
clone size: -; V gene: TRBV5-1; J gene: TRBJ2-3; CDR3 protein: ASSLPQGPPGTDTQY